The clone carrying this TCR beta chain was picked up a small number of times. The antigen is undetermined. The CDR3 sequence is 14 residues long. Germline CDR1 MGHDK, CDR2 SYGVNS. With 2 bases removed from V and 4 bases from J, the gap between germline ends came to 11 bases. The data originate from a study of human T cells and chemical hapten exposure. Study observations and caveats: Donor immune responses may differ from healthy people's, since all donors had alopecia. Expanded TCRs clustered into significantly more large CDR3 similarity groups than controls, the analysis revealed.

Time point specified: pre-sensitization, week 0. The treatment here: therapeutic diphenylcyclopropenone sensitization with weekly scalp DPC. TCRdb passed the RACE reads through MiXCR, listing each CDR3 protein once. The repertoire has about 290,000 distinct CDR3 sequences, approximately 7.5% of them found once; the top ten carry 1.2%. Material: whole blood, obtained in connection with sensitization to the hapten diphenylcyclopropenone (DPC). The chain links TRBV25-1 to TRBJ2-5; D unclear. The receptor was derived from a man aged 18 to 30 with alopecia areata. Some clones in this sample may be carry-over from other donors' samples. The CDR3 is CASSEGSIGETQYF. The CDR3 region has the DNA TGTGCCAGCAGTGAAGGAAGCATTGGAGAGACCCAGTACTTC.